The clone carrying this TCR beta chain was seen only once. The assay was immunoSEQ multiplex PCR, and TCRdb's table has in-frame clones only and misses some. Of over 40,000 clones listed, around nine tenths are singletons. This CDR3 is built from 15 residues. Germline CDR1 is SNHLY and CDR2 is FYNNEI. Trimming stripped 6 bases from V and 4 bases from J, with 18 bases between. The data belong to a study of blood T cell repertoires in COVID-19. For the study at large: From the United States, Italy and Spain came samples of acute and convalescent COVID-19.

The V gene is TRBV2, the J gene TRBJ1-2; D gene ambiguous. Sequencing was done on a sample of peripheral blood. The TCR comes from a human donor in a cohort sampled during active COVID-19. CDR3 sequence: CASSRSGETSYGYTF. The CDR3 bases are TGTGCCAGCAGCAGGTCAGGCGAAACTTCCTATGGCTACACCTTC.